The sequence of this T cell receptor (beta chain) was determined in a study of T-cell reconstitution after alpha-beta-depleted transplantation in children. Using unique molecular identifiers, the investigators prepared the TCRbeta library. TCRdb passed the PCR reads through MiXCR, listing each CDR3 protein once. Of 90,000 to 100,000 distinct CDR3 sequences listed, over 9% are singletons. After removal of 4 bases from V and 8 bases from J, the junction contained 13 bases not matched to a gene. Germline CDR1 reads DFQATT; CDR2 reads SNEGSKA (reference sequence). This CDR3 is 15 amino acids long. This clonotype came up many times.

The V gene is TRBV20-1, the J gene TRBJ2-1; 8 bases agree with TRBD2. The material was PBMCs from the stem cell graft donor, obtained from the stem cell graft. This receptor was taken from a human donor who donated a stem cell graft to a child with inherited bone marrow failure. CDR3 sequence reads: CSATNPKREFYEQFF. The CDR3 nucleotides read TGCAGTGCTACCAACCCTAAGCGGGAGTTTTATGAGCAGTTCTTC.